The TCR beta chain under discussion was sequenced for a study of T cells after yellow fever vaccination. As for this clonotype: No antigen is known for it.

Study-wide results and limits: Clonotype sharing between CD4 and CD8 compartments was small.

TCRdb re-derived calls from the 5' RACE reads in MiXCR, one entry per CDR3 protein. The sample yields 500,000 to 700,000 distinct CDR3 sequences, roughly 19% seen once. The receptor's source is a man in his thirties or forties who received the YFV17D yellow fever vaccine. Sequencing was performed on PBMCs, taken 15 days after the yellow fever booster vaccination.

The CDR3 loop reads CASSQDSTSWESNYEQYF. The CDR3 nucleotides are TGTGCCAGCAGCCAAGATAGCACTAGCTGGGAGAGTAACTACGAGCAGTACTTC. The genes are TRBV4-2 and TRBJ2-7; a weak D match, TRBD2 (6 bases). V dropped 0 bases and J dropped 3 bases, with 21 bases sitting between them. The CDR3 is 18 residues long. CDR1 and CDR2 from the germline V gene are LGHNA and YNFKEQ.